This T cell receptor beta chain came from a study of beta chain features in type 1 diabetes. Study information: Healthy donors and patients showed comparable age, gender and cell yields. Over all samples combined, 107,917,701 sorted cells were examined.

This CDR3 comprises 15 residues. With 5 bases removed from V and 5 bases from J, the gap between germline ends came to 18 bases. Sequencing targeted expressed TCRB transcripts, as all isolated RNA had been reverse transcribed. Assay used: immunoSEQ multiplex PCR; TCRdb lists only in-frame clones, some missing. Of under 350,000 clones in the sample, roughly 8% were seen once. The sequence came from a woman between 18 and 29 years old in good health. The sequenced sample was central memory CD4+ T cells from blood. The chain recombines TRBV23-1 with TRBJ2-5; a weak D match, TRBD1 (5 bases). TRBV23-1 is flagged as an ORF with uncertain function. The CDR3 nucleotides are TGCGCCAGCAGTGAACCGGGCAGGGTTGGCGAGACCCAGTACTTC. It specifies CASSEPGRVGETQYF.